This T cell receptor (beta chain) was retrieved from a study of identical twins. General study results and limits: Excess sharing between twins was weaker in beta out-of-frame sequences. Insertion counts were lower in abundant cord blood beta clonotypes, a trend that memory repertoires did not show.

TCRdb redid the calling of the 5' RACE reads with MiXCR, one entry per CDR3 protein. The sample yields hundreds of thousands of distinct CDR3 sequences, 9% to 15% seen once. This CDR3 has 14 residues. Germline CDR1 is SQVTM and CDR2 is ANQGSEA. This clonotype was recorded at least ten times. Its antigen is currently unknown. One end of the junction is discordant with germline, which a read error may explain. These records were also assigned to another study, of yellow fever vaccine responses in identical twins. That publication notes: Twins reportedly showed a vaccine T cell response that seemed partly convergent and partly personalized.

The sequence derives from a woman younger than 30 in good health. V and J are TRBV29-1 and TRBJ1-3; 7 nucleotides agree with TRBD1. Sequenced sample: PBMCs. The CDR3 nucleotides read TGCAGCGTCGAAGGGACAGACTCTGGAAACACCATATATTTT. It specifies CSVEGTDSGNTIYF.